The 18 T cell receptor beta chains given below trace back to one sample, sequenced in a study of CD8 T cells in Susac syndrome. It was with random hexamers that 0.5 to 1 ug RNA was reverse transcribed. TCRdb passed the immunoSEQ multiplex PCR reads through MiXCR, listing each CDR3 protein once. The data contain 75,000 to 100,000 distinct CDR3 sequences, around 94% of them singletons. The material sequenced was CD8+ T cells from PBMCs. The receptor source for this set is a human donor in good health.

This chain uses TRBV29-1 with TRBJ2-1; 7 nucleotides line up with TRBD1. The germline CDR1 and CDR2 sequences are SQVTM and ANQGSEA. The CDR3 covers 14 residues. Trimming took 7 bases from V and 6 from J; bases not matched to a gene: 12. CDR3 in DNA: TGCAGCGCTGACGACTATGCAGGGGGCAATGAGCAGTTCTTC. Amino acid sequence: CSADDYAGGNEQFF.

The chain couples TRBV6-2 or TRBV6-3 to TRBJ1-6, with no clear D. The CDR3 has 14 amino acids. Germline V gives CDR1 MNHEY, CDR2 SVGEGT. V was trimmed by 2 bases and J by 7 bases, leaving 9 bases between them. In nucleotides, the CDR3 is TGTGCCAGCAGTTACACTCCGGGGAATTCACCCCTCCACTTT. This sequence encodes CASSYTPGNSPLHF.

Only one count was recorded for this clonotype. The CDR3 DNA is TGTGCCAGCAGCCCCGGCCCCCACACGAATCAGCCCCAGCATTTT. Encoded protein: CASSPGPHTNQPQHF. V and J are TRBV12-3 or TRBV12-4 and TRBJ1-5, with D uncertain. The CDR3 is 15 residues long. The V end lost 6 bases, the J end lost 4 bases, and 16 bases lay between the germline ends.

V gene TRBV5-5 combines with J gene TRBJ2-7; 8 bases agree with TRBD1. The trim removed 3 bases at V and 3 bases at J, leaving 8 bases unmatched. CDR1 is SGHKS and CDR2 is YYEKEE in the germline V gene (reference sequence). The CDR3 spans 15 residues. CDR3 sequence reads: CASSSHPGQVYEQYF. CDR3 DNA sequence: TGTGCCAGCAGCTCGCACCCGGGACAGGTCTACGAGCAGTACTTC. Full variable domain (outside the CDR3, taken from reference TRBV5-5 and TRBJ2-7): DAGVTQSPTHLIKTRGQQVTLRCSPISGHKSVSWYQQVLGQGPQFIFQYYEKEERGRGNFPDRFSARQFPNYSSELNVNALLLGDSALYLCASSSHPGQVYEQYFGPGTRLTVT.

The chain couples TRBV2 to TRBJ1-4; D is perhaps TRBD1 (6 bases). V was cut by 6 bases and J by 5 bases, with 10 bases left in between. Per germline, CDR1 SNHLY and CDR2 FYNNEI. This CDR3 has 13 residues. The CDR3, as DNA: TGTGCCAGCAGCGGACAGAGCAATGAAAAACTGTTTTTT. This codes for CASSGQSNEKLFF. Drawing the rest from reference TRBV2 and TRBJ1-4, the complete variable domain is EPEVTQTPSHQVTQMGQEVILRCVPISNHLYFYWYRQILGQKVEFLVSFYNNEISEKSEIFDDQFSVERPDGSNFTLKIRSTKLEDSAMYFCASSGQSNEKLFFGSGTQLSVL.

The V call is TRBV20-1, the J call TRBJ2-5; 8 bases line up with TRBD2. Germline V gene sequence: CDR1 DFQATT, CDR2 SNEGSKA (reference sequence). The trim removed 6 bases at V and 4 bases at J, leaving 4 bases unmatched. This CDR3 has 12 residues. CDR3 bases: TGCAGTGCCCTGGGACTAGGAGAGACCCAGTACTTC. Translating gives CSALGLGETQYF.

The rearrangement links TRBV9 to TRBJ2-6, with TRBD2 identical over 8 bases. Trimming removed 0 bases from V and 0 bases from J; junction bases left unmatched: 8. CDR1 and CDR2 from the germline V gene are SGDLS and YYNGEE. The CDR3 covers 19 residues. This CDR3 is CASSVALSGISSGANVLTF. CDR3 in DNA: TGTGCCAGCAGCGTAGCTCTTAGCGGGATTAGCTCTGGGGCCAACGTCCTGACTTTC. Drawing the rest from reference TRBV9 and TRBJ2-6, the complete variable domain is DSGVTQTPKHLITATGQRVTLRCSPRSGDLSVYWYQQSLDQGLQFLIQYYNGEERAKGNILERFSAQQFPDLHSELNLSSLELGDSALYFCASSVALSGISSGANVLTFGAGSRLTVL.

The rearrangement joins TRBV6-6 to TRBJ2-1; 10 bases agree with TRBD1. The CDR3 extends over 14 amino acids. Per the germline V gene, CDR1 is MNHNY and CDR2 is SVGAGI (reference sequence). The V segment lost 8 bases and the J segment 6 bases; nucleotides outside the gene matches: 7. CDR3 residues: CASETGGASNEQFF. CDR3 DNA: TGTGCCAGCGAGACAGGGGGCGCGTCCAATGAGCAGTTCTTC.

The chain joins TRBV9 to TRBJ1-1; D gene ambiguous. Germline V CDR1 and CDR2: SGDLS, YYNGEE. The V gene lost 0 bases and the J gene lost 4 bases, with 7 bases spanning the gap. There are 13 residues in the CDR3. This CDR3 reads CASSVASGTEAFF. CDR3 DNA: TGTGCCAGCAGCGTAGCTTCAGGCACTGAAGCTTTCTTT.

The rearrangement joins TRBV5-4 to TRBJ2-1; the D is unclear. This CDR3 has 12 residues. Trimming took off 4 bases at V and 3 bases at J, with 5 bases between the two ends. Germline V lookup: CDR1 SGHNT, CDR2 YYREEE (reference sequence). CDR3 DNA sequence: TGTGCCAGCAGCGTGGACTACAATGAGCAGTTCTTC. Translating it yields CASSVDYNEQFF.

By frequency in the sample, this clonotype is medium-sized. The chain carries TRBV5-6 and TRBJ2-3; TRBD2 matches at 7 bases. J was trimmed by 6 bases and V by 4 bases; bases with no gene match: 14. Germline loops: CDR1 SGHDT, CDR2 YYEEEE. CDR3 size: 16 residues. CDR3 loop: CASSPGAGAALDTQYF. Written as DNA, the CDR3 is TGTGCCAGCAGCCCTGGTGCGGGAGCGGCTTTGGATACGCAGTATTTT.

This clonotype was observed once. The CDR3 reads CASGGLYEQYF. The CDR3 DNA sequence: TGTGCTAGTGGGGGTCTCTACGAGCAGTACTTC. The chain links TRBV12-5 to TRBJ2-7; D call uncertain. This CDR3 spans 11 amino acids. Germline CDR1 is LGHNT and CDR2 is FRNRAP. The germline V and J ends were trimmed by 6 bases and 3 bases, with 6 bases remaining between them.

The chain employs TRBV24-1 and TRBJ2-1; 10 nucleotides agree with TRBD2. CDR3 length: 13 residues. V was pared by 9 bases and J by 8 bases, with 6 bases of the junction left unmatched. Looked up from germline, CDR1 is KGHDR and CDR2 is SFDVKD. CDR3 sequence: CATAIAGGYEQFF. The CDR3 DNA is TGTGCCACCGCAATAGCGGGAGGATATGAGCAGTTCTTC.

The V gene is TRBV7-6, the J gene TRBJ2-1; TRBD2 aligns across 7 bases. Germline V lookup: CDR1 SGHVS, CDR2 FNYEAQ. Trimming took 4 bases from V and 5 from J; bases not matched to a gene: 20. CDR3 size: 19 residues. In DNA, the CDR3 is TGTGCCAGCAGCTCCCTATCGTTACAACTAGCGAGCTACCACAATGAGCAGTTCTTC. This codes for CASSSLSLQLASYHNEQFF.

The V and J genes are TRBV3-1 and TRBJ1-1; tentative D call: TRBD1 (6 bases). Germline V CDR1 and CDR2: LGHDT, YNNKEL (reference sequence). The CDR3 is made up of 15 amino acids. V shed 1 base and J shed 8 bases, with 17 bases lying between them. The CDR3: CASSQVFGTTAEAFF. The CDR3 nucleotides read TGTGCCAGCAGCCAAGTGTTTGGGACAACTGCCGAAGCTTTCTTT.

The CDR3 spells CSVELLGETQYF. In nucleotides, the CDR3 is TGCAGCGTTGAACTACTGGGAGAGACCCAGTACTTC. The genes are TRBV29-1 and TRBJ2-5, with D unresolved. This CDR3 contains 12 residues. V dropped 2 bases and J dropped 4 bases, with 8 bases sitting between them. Germline CDR1 reads SQVTM; CDR2 reads ANQGSEA.

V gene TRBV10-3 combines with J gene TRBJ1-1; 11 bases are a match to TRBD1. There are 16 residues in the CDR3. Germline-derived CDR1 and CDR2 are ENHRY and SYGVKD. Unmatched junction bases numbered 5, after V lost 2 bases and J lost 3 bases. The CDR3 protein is CAISEPGQGAYTEAFF. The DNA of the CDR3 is TGTGCCATCAGTGAGCCCGGACAGGGGGCGTACACTGAAGCTTTCTTT.

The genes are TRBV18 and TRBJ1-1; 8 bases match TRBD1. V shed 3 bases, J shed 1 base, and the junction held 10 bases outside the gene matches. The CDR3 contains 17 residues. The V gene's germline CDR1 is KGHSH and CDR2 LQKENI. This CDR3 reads CASSPPDRGTTNTEAFF. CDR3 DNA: TGTGCCAGCTCACCTCCAGACAGGGGTACTACGAACACTGAAGCTTTCTTT. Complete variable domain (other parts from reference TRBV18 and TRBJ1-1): NAGVMQNPRHLVRRRGQEARLRCSPMKGHSHVYWYRQLPEEGLKFMVYLQKENIIDESGMPKERFSAEFPKEGPSILRIQQVVRGDSAAYFCASSPPDRGTTNTEAFFGQGTRLTVV.